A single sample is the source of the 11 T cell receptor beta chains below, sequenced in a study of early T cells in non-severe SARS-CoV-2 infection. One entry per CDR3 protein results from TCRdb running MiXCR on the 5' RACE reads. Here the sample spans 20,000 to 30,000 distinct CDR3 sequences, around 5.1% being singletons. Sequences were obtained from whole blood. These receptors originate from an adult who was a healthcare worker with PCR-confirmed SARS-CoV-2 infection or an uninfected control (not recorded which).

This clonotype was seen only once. CDR3 nucleotides: TGCAGTCCCCGGTCTGCCTCCTACAATGAGCAGTTCTTC. Translation: CSPRSASYNEQFF. The chain joins TRBV20-1 to TRBJ2-1; D is undetermined. CDR3 length equals 13 residues. The V end lost 8 bases, the J end lost 0 bases, and 11 bases lay between the germline ends. Germline assignment: CDR1 DFQATT and CDR2 SNEGSKA (reference sequence).

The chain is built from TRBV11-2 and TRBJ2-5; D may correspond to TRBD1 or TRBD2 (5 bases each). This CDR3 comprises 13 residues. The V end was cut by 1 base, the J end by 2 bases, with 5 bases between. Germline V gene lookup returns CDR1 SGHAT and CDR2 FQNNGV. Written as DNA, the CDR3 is TGTGCCAGCAGCTTAGGGGGGCAAGAGACCCAGTACTTC. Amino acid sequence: CASSLGGQETQYF.

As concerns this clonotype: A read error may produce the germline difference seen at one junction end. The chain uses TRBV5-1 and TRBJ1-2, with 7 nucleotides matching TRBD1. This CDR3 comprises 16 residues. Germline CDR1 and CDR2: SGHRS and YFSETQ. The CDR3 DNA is TGTGCCAGCAGCCCGGCCGGGACAGCAAGTAACTATGGCTACACCTTC. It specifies CASSPAGTASNYGYTF.

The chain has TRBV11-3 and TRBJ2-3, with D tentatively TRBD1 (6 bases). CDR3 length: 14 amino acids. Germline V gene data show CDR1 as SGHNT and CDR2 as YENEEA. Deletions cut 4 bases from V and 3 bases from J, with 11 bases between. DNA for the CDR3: TGTGCCAGCAGCTCACCTGGACAGACAGATACGCAGTATTTT. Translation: CASSSPGQTDTQYF.

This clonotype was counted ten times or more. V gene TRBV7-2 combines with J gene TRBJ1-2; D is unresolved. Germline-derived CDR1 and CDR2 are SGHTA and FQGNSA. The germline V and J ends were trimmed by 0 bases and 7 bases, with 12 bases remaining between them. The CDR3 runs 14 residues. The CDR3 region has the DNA TGTGCCAGCAGCTTAGCGCAAGGGTACGGTGGCTACACCTTC. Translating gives CASSLAQGYGGYTF.

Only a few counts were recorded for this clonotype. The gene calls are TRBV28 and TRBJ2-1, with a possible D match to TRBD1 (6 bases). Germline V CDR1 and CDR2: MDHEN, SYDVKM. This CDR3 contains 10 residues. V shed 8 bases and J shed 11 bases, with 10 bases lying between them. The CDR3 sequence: CASLRDKQFF. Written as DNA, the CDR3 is TGTGCCAGCCTCCGGGACAAGCAGTTCTTC.

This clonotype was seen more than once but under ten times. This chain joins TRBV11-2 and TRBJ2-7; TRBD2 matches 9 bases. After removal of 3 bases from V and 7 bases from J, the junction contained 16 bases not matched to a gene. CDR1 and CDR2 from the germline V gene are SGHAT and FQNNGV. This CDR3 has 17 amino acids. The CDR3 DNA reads TGTGCCAGCAGCTTCCCTTTTACGGGGACTAGCAAGGAGGAGCAGTACTTC. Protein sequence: CASSFPFTGTSKEEQYF.

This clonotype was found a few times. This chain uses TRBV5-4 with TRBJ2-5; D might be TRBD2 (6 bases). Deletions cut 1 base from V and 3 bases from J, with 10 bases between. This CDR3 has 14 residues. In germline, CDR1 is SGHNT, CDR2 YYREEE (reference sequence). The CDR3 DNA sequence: TGTGCCAGCAGCTTGACTAGCCCGGAAGAGACCCAGTACTTC. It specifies CASSLTSPEETQYF. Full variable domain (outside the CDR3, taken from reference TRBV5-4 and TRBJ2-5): ETGVTQSPTHLIKTRGQQVTLRCSSQSGHNTVSWYQQALGQGPQFIFQYYREEENGRGNFPPRFSGLQFPNYSSELNVNALELDDSALYLCASSLTSPEETQYFGPGTRLLVL.

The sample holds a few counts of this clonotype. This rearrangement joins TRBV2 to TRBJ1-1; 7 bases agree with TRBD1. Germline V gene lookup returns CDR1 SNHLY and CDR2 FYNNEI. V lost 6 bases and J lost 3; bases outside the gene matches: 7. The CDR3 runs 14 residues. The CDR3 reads CASRYRGEHTEAFF. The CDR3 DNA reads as TGTGCCAGCAGATACAGGGGCGAACACACTGAAGCTTTCTTT.

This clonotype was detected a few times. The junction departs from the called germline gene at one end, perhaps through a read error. CDR3: CASSPRSQGDGYTF. DNA for the CDR3: TGTGCCAGCTCACCACGGTCGCAGGGAGATGGTTACACCTTC. The rearrangement joins TRBV18 to TRBJ1-2; D is perhaps TRBD1 (5 bases). The CDR3 loop spans 14 amino acids. CDR1 and CDR2 from the germline V gene are KGHSH and LQKENI.

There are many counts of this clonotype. CDR3 DNA sequence: TGTGCCAGCAGCGTCCTTATTGTCGCTGAAGCTTTCTTT. This codes for CASSVLIVAEAFF. The rearrangement links TRBV2 to TRBJ1-1; no firm D call. Trimming left V 6 bases short and J 6 bases short, with 14 bases between. The germline V gene encodes CDR1 SNHLY and CDR2 FYNNEI. This CDR3 spans 13 amino acids.